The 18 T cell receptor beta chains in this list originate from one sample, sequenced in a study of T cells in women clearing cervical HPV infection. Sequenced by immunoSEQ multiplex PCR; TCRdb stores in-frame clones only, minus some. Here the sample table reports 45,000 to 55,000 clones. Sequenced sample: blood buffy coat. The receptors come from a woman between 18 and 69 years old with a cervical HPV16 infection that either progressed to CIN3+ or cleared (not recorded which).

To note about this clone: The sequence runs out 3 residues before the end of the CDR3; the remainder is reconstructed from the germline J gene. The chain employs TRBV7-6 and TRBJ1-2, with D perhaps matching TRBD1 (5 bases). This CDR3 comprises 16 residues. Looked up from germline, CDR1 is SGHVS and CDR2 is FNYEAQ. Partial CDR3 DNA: TGTGCCAGCAGCCCCGGGAATCCGGGACTAGGATCCGAC. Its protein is CASSPGNPGLGSD. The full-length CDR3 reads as CASSPGNPGLGSDYTF. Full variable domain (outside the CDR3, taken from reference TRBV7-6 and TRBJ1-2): GAGVSQSPRYKVTKRGQDVALRCDPISGHVSLYWYRQALGQGPEFLTYFNYEAQQDKSGLPNDRFSAERPEGSISTLTIQRTEQRDSAMYRCASSPGNPGLGSDYTFGSGTRLTVV.

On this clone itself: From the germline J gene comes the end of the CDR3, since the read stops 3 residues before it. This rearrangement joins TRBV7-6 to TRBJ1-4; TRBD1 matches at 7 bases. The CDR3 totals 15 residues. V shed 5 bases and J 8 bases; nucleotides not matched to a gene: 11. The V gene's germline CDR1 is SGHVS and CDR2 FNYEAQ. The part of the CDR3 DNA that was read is TGTGCCAGCAGCCCCCGGGCGGGACAGAAAGAAAAA. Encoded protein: CASSPRAGQKEK. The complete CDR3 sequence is CASSPRAGQKEKLFF.

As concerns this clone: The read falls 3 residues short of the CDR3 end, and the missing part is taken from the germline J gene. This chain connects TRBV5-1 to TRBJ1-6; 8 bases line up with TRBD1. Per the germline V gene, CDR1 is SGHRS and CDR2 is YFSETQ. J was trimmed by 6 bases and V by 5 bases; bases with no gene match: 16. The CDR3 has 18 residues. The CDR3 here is CASSGGVRTGSSNSPLHF. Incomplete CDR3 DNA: TGCGCCAGCAGTGGGGGTGTAAGGACAGGGTCGTCTAATTCACCC.

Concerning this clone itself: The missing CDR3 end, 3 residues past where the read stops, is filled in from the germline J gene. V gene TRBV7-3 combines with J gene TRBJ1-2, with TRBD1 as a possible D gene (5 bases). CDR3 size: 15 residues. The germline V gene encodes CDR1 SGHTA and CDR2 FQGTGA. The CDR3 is CASSRQGSSYNDYTF. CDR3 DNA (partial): TGTGCCAGCAGTCGGCAGGGCAGCTCCTACAATGAC.

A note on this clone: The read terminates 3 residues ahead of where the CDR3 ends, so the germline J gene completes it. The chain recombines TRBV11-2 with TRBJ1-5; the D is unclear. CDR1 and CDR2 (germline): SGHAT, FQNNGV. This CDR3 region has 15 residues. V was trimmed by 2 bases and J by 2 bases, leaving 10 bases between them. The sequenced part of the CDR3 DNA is TGTGCCAGCAGCTTAATGGGCGGGGGCAATCAGCCC. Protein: CASSLMGGGNQP. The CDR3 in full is CASSLMGGGNQPQHF.

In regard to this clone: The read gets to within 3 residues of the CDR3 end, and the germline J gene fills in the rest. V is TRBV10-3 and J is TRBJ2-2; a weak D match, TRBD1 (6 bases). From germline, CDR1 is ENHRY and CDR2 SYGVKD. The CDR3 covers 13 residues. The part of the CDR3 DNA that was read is TGTGCCGTCCGACTGGGGGCGAGTTCACCG. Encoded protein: CAVRLGASSP. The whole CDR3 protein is CAVRLGASSPLFF.

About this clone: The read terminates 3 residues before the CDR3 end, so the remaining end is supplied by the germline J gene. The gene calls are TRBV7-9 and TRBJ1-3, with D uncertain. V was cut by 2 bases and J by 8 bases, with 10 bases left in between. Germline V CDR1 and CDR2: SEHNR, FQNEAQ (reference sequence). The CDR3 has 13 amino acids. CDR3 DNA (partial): TGTGCCAGCAGCTTATCCGGGGTACACACC. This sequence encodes CASSLSGVHT. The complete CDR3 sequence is CASSLSGVHTIYF.

CDR3 protein: CAISGSRQGTGNEQFF. The part of the CDR3 DNA that was read is TGTGCCATTTCTGGGTCACGACAGGGGACGGGAAATGAG. The chain recombines TRBV10-3 with TRBJ2-1; 8 nucleotides align to TRBD1. The read stops 3 residues short of the end of the CDR3; the missing end is completed from the germline J gene. CDR1 is ENHRY, CDR2 SYGVKD, per germline. The V gene end was trimmed by 9 bases and the J gene end by 7 bases; junction bases not matched to a gene: 17. This CDR3 has 16 residues.

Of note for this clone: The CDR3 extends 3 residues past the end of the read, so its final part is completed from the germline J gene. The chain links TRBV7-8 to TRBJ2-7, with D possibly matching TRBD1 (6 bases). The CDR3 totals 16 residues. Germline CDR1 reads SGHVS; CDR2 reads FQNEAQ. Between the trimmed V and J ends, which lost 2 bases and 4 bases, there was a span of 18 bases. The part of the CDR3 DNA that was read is TGTGCCAGCAGCTTAATCCCAGGACAGCCCAAATACGAG. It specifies CASSLIPGQPKYE. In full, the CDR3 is CASSLIPGQPKYEQYF.

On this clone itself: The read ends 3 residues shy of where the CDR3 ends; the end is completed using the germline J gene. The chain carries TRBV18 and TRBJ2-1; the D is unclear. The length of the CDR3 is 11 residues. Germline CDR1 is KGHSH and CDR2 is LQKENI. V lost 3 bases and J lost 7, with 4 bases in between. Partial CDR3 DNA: TGTGCCAGCTCACCGGCTAATGAG. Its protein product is CASSPANE. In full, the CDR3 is CASSPANEQFF.

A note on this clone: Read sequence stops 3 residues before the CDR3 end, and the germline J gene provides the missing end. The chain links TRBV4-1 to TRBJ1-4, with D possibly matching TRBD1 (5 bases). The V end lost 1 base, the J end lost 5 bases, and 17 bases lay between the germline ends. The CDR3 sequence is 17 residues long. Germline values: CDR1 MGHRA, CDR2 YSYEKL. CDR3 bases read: TGCGCCAGCAGCCAAGTCTTATTGACAGAAGAGAATGAAAAA. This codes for CASSQVLLTEENEK. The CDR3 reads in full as CASSQVLLTEENEKLFF.

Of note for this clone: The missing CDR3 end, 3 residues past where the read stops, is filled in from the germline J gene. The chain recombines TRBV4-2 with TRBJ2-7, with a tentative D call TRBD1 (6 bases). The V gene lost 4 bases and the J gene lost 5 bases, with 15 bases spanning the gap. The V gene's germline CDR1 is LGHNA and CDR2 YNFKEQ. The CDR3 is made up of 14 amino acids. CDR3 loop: CASSPIQGTHEQYF. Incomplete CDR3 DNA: TGTGCCAGCAGCCCGATACAGGGTACCCACGAG.

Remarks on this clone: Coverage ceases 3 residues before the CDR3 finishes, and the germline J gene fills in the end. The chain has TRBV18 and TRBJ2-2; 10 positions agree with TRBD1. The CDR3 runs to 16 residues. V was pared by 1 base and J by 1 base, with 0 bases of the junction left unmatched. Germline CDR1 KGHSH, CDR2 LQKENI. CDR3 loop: CASSPRTGGNTGELFF. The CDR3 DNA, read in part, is TGTGCCAGCTCACCACGGACAGGGGGGAACACCGGGGAG.

The CDR3 DNA, read in part, is TGTGCCAGCAGTTACTCACCCCCGACAGGGGTGTACAATGAG. It yields the protein CASSYSPPTGVYNE. The full CDR3 is CASSYSPPTGVYNEQFF. The chain combines TRBV6-2 or TRBV6-3 with TRBJ2-1; TRBD1 agrees at 8 bases. Sequencing ends 3 residues short of the CDR3 end; the germline J gene provides the rest. The CDR3 has 17 residues. Germline V lookup: CDR1 MNHEY, CDR2 SVGEGT. V was clipped by 0 bases and J by 4 bases; unmatched bases: 8.

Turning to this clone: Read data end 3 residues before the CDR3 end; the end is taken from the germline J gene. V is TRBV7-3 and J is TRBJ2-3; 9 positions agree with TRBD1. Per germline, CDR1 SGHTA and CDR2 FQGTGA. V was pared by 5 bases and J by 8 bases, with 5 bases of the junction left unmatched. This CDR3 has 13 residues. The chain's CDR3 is CASSPRDRATQYF. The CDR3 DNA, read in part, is TGTGCCAGCAGCCCCAGGGACAGGGCTACG. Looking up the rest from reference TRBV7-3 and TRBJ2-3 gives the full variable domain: GAGVSQTPSNKVTEKGKYVELRCDPISGHTALYWYRQSLGQGPEFLIYFQGTGAADDSGLPNDRFFAVRPEGSVSTLKIQRTERGDSAVYLCASSPRDRATQYFGPGTRLTVL.

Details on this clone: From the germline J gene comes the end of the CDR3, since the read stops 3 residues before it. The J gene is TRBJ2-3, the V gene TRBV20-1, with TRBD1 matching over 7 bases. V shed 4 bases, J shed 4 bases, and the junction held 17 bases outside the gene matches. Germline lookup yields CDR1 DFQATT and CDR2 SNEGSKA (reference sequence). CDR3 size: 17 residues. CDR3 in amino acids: CSAIQGRGDRDPDTQYF. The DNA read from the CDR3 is TGCAGTGCTATACAGGGACGGGGAGACAGGGATCCAGATACG.

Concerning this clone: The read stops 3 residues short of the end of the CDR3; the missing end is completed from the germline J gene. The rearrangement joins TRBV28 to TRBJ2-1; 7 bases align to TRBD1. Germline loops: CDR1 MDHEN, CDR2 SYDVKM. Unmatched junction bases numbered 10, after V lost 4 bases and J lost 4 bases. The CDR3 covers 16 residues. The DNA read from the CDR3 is TGTGCCAGCAGTTCTACCGGGACAGAAAAATACAATGAG. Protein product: CASSSTGTEKYNE. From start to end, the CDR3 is CASSSTGTEKYNEQFF.

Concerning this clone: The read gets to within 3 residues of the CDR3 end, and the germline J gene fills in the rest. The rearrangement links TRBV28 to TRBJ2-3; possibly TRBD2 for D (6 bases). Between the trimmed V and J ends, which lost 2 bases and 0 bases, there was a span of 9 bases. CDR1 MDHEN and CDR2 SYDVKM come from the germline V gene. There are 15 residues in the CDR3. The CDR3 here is CASSLGGWSTDTQYF. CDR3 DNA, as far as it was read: TGTGCCAGCAGTTTAGGAGGGTGGAGCACAGATACG.